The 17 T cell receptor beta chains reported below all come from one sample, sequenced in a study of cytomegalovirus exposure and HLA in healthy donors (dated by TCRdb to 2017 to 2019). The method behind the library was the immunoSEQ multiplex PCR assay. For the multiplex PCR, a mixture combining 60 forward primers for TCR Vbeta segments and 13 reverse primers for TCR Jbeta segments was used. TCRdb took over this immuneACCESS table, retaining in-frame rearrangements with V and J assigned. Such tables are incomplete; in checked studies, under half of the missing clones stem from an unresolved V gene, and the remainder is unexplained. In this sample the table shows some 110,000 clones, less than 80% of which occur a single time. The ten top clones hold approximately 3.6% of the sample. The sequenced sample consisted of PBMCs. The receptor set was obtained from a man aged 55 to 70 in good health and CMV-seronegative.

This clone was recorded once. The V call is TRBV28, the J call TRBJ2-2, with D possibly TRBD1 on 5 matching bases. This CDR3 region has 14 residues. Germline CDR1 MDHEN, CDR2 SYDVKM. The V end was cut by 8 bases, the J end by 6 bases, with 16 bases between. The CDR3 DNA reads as TGTGCCAGCGACAGTATGAGGCCTCCCGGGGAGCTGTTTTTT. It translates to CASDSMRPPGELFF.

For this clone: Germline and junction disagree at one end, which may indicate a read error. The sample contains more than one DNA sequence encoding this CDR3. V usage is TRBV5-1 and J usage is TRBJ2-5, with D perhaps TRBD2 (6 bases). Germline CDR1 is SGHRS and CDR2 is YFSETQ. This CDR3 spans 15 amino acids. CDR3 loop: CASSLRAGRQETQYF. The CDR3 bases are TGCGCTAGCAGCTTGAGGGCAGGGAGGCAAGAGACCCAGTACTTC.

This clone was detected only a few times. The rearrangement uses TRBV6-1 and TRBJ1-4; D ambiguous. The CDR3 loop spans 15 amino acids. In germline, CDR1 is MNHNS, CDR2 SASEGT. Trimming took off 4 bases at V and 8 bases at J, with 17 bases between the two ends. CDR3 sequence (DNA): TGTGCCAGCAGTGGGTCGACGAGGAGCGGAGAAAAACTGTTTTTT. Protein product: CASSGSTRSGEKLFF.

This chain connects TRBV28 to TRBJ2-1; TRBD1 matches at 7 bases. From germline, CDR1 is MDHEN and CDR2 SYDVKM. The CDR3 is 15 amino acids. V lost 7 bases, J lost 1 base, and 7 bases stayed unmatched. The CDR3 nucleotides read TGTGCCAGCATTAACAGGGGTAGGTCCTACAATGAGCAGTTCTTC. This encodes CASINRGRSYNEQFF.

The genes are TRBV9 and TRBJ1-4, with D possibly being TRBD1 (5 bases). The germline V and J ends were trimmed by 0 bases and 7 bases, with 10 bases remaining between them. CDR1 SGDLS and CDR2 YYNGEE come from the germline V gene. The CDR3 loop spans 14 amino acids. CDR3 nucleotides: TGTGCCAGCAGCGTAGGCGGGACGAGTGAAAAACTGTTTTTT. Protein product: CASSVGGTSEKLFF.

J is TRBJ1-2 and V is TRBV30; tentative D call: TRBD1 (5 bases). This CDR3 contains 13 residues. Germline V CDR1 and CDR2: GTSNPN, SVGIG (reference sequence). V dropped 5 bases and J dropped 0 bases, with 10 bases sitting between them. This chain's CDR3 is CAWSGIPNYGYTF. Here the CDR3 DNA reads TGTGCCTGGTCAGGGATCCCTAACTATGGCTACACCTTC. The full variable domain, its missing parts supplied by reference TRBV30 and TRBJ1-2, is SQTIHQWPATLVQPVGSPLSLECTVEGTSNPNLYWYRQAAGRGLQLLFYSVGIGQISSEVPQNLSASRPQDRQFILSSKKLLLSDSGFYLCAWSGIPNYGYTFGSGTRLTVV.

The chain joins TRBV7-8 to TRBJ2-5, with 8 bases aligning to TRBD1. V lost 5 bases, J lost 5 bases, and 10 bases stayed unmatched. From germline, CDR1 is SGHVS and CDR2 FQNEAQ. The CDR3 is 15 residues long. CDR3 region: CASSIQGGGSETQYF. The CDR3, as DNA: TGTGCCAGCAGCATACAGGGGGGCGGGTCGGAGACCCAGTACTTC.

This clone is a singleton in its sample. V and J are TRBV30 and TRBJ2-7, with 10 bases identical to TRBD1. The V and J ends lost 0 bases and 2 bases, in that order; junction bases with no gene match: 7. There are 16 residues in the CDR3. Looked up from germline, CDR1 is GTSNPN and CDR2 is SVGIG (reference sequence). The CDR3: CAWSVGPGQGTYEQYF. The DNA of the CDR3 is TGTGCCTGGAGTGTAGGCCCGGGACAGGGGACCTACGAGCAGTACTTC.

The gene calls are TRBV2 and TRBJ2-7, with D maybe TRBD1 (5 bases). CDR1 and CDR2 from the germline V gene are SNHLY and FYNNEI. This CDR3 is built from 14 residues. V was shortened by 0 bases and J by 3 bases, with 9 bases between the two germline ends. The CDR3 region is CASSEAGALYEQYV. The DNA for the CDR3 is TGTGCCAGCAGTGAAGCTGGGGCCCTCTACGAGCAGTACGTC.

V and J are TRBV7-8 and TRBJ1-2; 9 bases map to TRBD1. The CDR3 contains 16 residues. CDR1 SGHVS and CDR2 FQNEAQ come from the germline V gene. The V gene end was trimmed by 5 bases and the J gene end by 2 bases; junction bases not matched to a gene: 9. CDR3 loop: CASSANFGTGNYGYTF. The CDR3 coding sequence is TGTGCCAGCAGCGCCAACTTTGGGACAGGGAACTATGGCTACACCTTC.

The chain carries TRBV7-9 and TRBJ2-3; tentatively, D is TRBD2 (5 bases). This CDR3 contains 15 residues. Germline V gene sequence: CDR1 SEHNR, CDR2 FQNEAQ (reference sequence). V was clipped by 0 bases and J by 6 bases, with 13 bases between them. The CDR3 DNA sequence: TGTGCCAGCAGCTTAGCAGCACTAGTTAGTGATACGCAGTATTTT. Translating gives CASSLAALVSDTQYF.

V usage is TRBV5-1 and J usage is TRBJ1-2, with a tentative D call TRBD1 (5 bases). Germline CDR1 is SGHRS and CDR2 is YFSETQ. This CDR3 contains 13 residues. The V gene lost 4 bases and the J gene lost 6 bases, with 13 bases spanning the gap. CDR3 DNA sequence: TGCGCCAGCAGCCCCTTGGGGGAGGATGGCTACACCTTC. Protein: CASSPLGEDGYTF.

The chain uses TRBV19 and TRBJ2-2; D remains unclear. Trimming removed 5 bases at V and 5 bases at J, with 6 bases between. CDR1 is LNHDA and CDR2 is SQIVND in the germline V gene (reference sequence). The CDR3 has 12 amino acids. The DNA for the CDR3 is TGTGCCAGTAGTTTTCGGACCGGGGAGCTGTTTTTT. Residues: CASSFRTGELFF. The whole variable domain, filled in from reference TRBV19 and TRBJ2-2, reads DGGITQSPKYLFRKEGQNVTLSCEQNLNHDAMYWYRQDPGQGLRLIYYSQIVNDFQKGDIAEGYSVSREKKESFPLTVTSAQKNPTAFYLCASSFRTGELFFGEGSRLTVL.

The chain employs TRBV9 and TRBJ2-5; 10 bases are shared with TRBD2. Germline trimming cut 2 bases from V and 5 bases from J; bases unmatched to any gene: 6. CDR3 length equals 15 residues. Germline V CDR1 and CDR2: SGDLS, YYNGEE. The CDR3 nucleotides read TGTGCCAGCAGCGTCACTAGCGGGGAGGATGAGACCCAGTACTTC. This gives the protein CASSVTSGEDETQYF.

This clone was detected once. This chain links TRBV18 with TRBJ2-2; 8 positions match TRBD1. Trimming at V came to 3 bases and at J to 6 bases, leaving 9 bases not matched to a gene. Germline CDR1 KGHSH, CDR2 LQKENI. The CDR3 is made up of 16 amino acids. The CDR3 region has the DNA TGTGCCAGCTCACCTCGGACAGGGTCCGAATCCGGGGAGCTGTTTTTT. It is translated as CASSPRTGSESGELFF.

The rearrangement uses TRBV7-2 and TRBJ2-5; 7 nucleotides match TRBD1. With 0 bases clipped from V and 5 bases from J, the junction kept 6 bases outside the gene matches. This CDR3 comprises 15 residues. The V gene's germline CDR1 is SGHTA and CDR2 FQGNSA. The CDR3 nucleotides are TGTGCCAGCAGCTTAGCTACGACAGGGCGGGAGACCCAGTACTTC. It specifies CASSLATTGRETQYF.

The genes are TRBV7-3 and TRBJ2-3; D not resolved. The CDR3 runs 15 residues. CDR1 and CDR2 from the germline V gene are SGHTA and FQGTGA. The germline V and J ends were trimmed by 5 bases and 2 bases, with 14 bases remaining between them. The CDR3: CASSPSRSPTDTQYF. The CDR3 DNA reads TGTGCCAGCAGCCCCTCCCGTAGCCCCACAGATACGCAGTATTTT.